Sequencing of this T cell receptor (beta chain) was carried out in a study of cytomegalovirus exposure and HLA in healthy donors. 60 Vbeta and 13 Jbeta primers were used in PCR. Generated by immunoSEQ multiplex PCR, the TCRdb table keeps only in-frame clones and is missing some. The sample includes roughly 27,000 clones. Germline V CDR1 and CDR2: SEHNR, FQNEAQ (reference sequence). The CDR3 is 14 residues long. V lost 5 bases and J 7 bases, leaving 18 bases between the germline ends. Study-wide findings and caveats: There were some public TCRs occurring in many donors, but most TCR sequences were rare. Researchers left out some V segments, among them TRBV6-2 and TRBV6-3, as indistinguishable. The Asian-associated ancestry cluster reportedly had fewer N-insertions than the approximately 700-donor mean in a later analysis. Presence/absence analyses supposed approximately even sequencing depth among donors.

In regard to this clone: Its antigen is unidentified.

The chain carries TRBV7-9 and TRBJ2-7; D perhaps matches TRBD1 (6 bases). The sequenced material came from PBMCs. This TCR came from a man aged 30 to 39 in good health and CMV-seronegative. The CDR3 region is CASSPWTEFGEQYF. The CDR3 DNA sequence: TGTGCCAGCAGCCCTTGGACAGAGTTCGGGGAGCAGTACTTC.